Following are 16 T cell receptor beta chains from one sample sequenced in a study of T cells in Graves' hyperthyroidism and ophthalmopathy. There were TCR beta CDR3 regions amplified from RNA transcripts. HTBI primers were the set used in a first-round RT-PCR of the TCR CDR3. Each CDR3 protein is one row after TCRdb ran MiXCR on the multiplex PCR reads. The sample holds 300,000 to 400,000 distinct CDR3 sequences, about 18% seen once. What was sequenced was blood. These receptors were obtained from a man between 18 and 35 years old with Graves' ophthalmopathy.

This chain uses TRBV2 with TRBJ1-1; 12 bases match TRBD1. The germline V gene encodes CDR1 SNHLY and CDR2 FYNNEI. The CDR3 has 17 amino acids. Unmatched junction bases numbered 12, after V lost 6 bases and J lost 4 bases. CDR3 DNA: TGTGCCAGCAGCGCCCACCGGGACAGGGGGCAGGTCACTGAAGCTTTCTTT. Translation: CASSAHRDRGQVTEAFF.

This clonotype has a handful of counts. CDR3 nucleotides: TGTGCCAGCAGCAGCATAGTTTTTGCGGGGGAGACAGATACGCAGTATTTT. It is translated as CASSSIVFAGETDTQYF. The J gene is TRBJ2-3, the V gene TRBV5-8, with 7 positions matching TRBD2. The V and J ends lost 4 bases and 3 bases, in that order; junction bases with no gene match: 14. From germline, CDR1 is SGHTS and CDR2 YDEGEE. This CDR3 is 17 amino acids long.

This clonotype has a count of ten or more. This sequence joins TRBV6-1 and TRBJ1-1, with D unresolved. Between the trimmed V and J ends, which lost 3 bases and 0 bases, there was a span of 8 bases. There are 14 residues in the CDR3. Germline V gene sequence: CDR1 MNHNS, CDR2 SASEGT. CDR3 in amino acids: CASSDRSLNTEAFF. DNA for the CDR3: TGTGCCAGCAGTGATAGATCGTTGAACACTGAAGCTTTCTTT.

This clonotype was seen many times. This chain uses TRBV11-2 with TRBJ1-2; D remains unclear. V was trimmed by 5 bases and J by 11 bases, leaving 18 bases between them. CDR3 length equals 13 residues. From germline, CDR1 is SGHAT and CDR2 FQNNGV. The CDR3 DNA follows: TGTGCCAGCAGCCTAGGGAGTCAATTCGGGTACACCTTC. Its translation is CASSLGSQFGYTF.

This clonotype has only a few counts. The rearrangement joins TRBV11-3 to TRBJ2-2, with 7 positions matching TRBD1. Germline V lookup: CDR1 SGHNT, CDR2 YENEEA. The CDR3 has 14 residues. V was pared by 5 bases and J by 3 bases, with 3 bases of the junction left unmatched. CDR3 sequence (DNA): TGTGCCAGCAGCCAGGGGGATTACACCGGGGAGCTGTTTTTT. As protein: CASSQGDYTGELFF.

This clonotype was observed a few times. The DNA for the CDR3 is TGTGCCACCCGGGAGGACTTTAGCACAGATACGCAGTATTTT. Protein sequence: CATREDFSTDTQYF. The chain carries TRBV19 and TRBJ2-3; 7 positions match TRBD2. This CDR3 is 14 amino acids long. CDR1 LNHDA and CDR2 SQIVND come from the germline V gene (reference sequence). Trimming took 10 bases from V and 0 from J; bases not matched to a gene: 7.

This chain joins TRBV6-1 and TRBJ1-2; D is undetermined. The V gene's germline CDR1 is MNHNS and CDR2 SASEGT. This CDR3 spans 15 amino acids. The ends were cut back, 6 bases at V and 8 bases at J, with 22 bases in the middle. CDR3 amino acids: CASRAAGRSDGGYTF. CDR3 DNA: TGTGCCAGCAGAGCCGCCGGGAGGAGCGATGGCGGCTACACCTTC.

This clonotype was counted at least ten times. The rearrangement links TRBV5-1 to TRBJ1-3; tentatively, D is TRBD1 (5 bases). The CDR3 has 16 amino acids. V shed 4 bases and J shed 0 bases, with 14 bases lying between them. Germline values: CDR1 SGHRS, CDR2 YFSETQ. CDR3 nucleotides: TGCGCCAGCAGCGGTGGAGGGGCGATCTCTGGAAACACCATATATTTT. Encoded protein: CASSGGGAISGNTIYF.

A few counts support this clonotype. The chain has TRBV15 and TRBJ1-2; 9 nucleotides line up with TRBD1. V trimming: 5 bases; J trimming: 4 bases; junction bases outside the gene matches: 11. The CDR3 runs 16 residues. Germline V CDR1 and CDR2: LNHNV, YYDKDF (reference sequence). This CDR3 is CATSPRGQGNSYGYTF. The CDR3, as DNA: TGTGCCACCAGCCCTCGGGGACAGGGTAATTCCTATGGCTACACCTTC.

The chain couples TRBV6-1 to TRBJ1-2; 12 positions agree with TRBD1. The CDR3 is 14 residues long. Per the germline V gene, CDR1 is MNHNS and CDR2 is SASEGT. V gave up 7 bases and J gave up 4 bases; unmatched junction bases: 4. CDR3 protein: CASIPGQGAYGYTF. The CDR3 bases are TGTGCCAGCATCCCGGGACAGGGGGCCTATGGCTACACCTTC.

This chain joins TRBV4-2 and TRBJ2-2, with D possibly matching TRBD2 (5 bases). Looked up from germline, CDR1 is LGHNA and CDR2 is YNFKEQ. This CDR3 has 15 residues. Trimming removed 0 bases from V and 5 bases from J, with 10 bases in between. The CDR3 coding sequence is TGTGCCAGCAGCCAAGACGCGGGTGGGACCGGGGAGCTGTTTTTT. Protein product: CASSQDAGGTGELFF.

This clonotype turned up a few times. The chain recombines TRBV6-1 with TRBJ2-4, with TRBD1 as a possible D gene (5 bases). Trimming pared 6 bases from V and 5 bases from J, leaving 8 bases between. CDR3 length: 12 residues. Germline CDR1 MNHNS, CDR2 SASEGT. DNA of the CDR3: TGTGCCAGCAGAAGCAGGGAAAACATTCAGTACTTC. Residues: CASRSRENIQYF.

The rearrangement joins TRBV19 to TRBJ1-2; D perhaps matches TRBD1 (6 bases). The length of the CDR3 is 13 residues. From germline, CDR1 is LNHDA and CDR2 SQIVND (reference sequence). V was pared by 4 bases and J by 4 bases, with 10 bases between. CDR3 in amino acids: CASSTIQGYGYTF. The CDR3 DNA reads TGTGCCAGTAGTACCATACAGGGCTATGGCTACACCTTC.

V and J are TRBV10-3 and TRBJ2-5; tentative D call: TRBD2 (6 bases). Looked up from germline, CDR1 is ENHRY and CDR2 is SYGVKD. The CDR3 runs 13 residues. The germline V and J ends were trimmed by 11 bases and 5 bases, with 18 bases remaining between them. CDR3 nucleotides: TGTGCCGCGACTAGTGGGGGTATTGAGACCCAGTACTTC. Translation: CAATSGGIETQYF.

This clonotype came up a few times. Here the CDR3 DNA reads TGTGCCAGCAGACCGGACTGGAAGAAGACCCAGTACTTC. It yields the protein CASRPDWKKTQYF. V gene TRBV27 combines with J gene TRBJ2-5; weak D call: TRBD2 (5 bases). The V end was cut by 6 bases, the J end by 6 bases, with 14 bases between. CDR1 MNHEY and CDR2 SMNVEV come from the germline V gene (reference sequence). The CDR3 is 13 residues long.

The chain recombines TRBV18 with TRBJ1-4; weak D call: TRBD1 (5 bases). Trimming shortened V by 2 bases and J by 8 bases, and 15 bases separated the two germline ends. Germline values: CDR1 KGHSH, CDR2 LQKENI. The CDR3 is 15 residues long. CDR3 DNA sequence: TGTGCCAGCTCACCAGGGCAGGGAGGTAACGAAAAACTGTTTTTT. Its translation is CASSPGQGGNEKLFF.